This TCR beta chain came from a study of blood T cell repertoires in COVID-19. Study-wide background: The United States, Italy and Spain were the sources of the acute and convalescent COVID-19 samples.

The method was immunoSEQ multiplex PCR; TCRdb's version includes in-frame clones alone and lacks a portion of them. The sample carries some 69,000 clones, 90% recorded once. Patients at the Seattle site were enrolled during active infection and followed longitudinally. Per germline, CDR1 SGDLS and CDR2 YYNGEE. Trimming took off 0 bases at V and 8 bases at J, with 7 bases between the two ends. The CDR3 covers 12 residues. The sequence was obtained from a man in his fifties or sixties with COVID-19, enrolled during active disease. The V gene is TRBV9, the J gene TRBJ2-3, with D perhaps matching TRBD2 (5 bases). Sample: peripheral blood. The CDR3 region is CASSVGEGTQYF. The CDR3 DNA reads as TGTGCCAGCAGCGTAGGAGAGGGTACGCAGTATTTT.